The rows below give T cell receptor beta chains drawn from one sample of a study of cytomegalovirus exposure and HLA in healthy donors. Repertoires were generated with immunoSEQ multiplex PCR, while TCRdb's copy carries only in-frame clones and drops some. Here the sample spans over 150,000 clones, about 83% being singletons. Sequencing was performed on PBMCs. These receptors were collected from a woman aged 40 to 50 in good health and CMV-seronegative. The CDR3 runs from the conserved cysteine through the conserved F or W. Each record gives: V gene, D gene, clone size, J gene, CDR3 length, CDR3 DNA, CDR3 protein. The D gene is left open where the match is weak. Clone size is given for some rows only: seen once, a few or many times, or a class if the clone is expanded.

TRBV19	NA	NA	TRBJ1-1	13	TGTGCCAGTAGTATATCTCCGGGGACAAAAGCTTTCTTT	CASSISPGTKAFF
TRBV7-9	NA	NA	TRBJ2-7	15	TGTGCCAGCAGCAAGGACGGGGGTTTCTCCTACGAGCAGTACTTC	CASSKDGGFSYEQYF
TRBV28	TRBD2	NA	TRBJ2-7	14	TGTGCCACACTCCTTCCCGGGAGGTCGAGGGAGCAGTACTTC	CATLLPGRSREQYF
TRBV11-2	NA	NA	TRBJ2-5	13	TGTGCCAGCAGCCCCCGAACACAAGAGACCCAGTACTTC	CASSPRTQETQYF
TRBV11-2	NA	NA	TRBJ1-2	13	TGTGCCAGCAGCCTCACAGGCGACTATGGCTACACCTTC	CASSLTGDYGYTF
TRBV10-3	NA	once	TRBJ1-5	14	TGTGCCATCAGTGGACAGGATAGCAATCAGCCCCAGCATTTT	CAISGQDSNQPQHF
TRBV27	NA	NA	TRBJ1-5	14	TGTGCCAGCAGGGGGGGTGGTAGCAATCAGCCCCAGCATTTT	CASRGGGSNQPQHF
TRBV30	TRBD1	NA	TRBJ1-2	13	TGTGCCTGGAGCAATAGACAGGGTACTGGCTACACCTTC	CAWSNRQGTGYTF
TRBV5-1	NA	NA	TRBJ1-1	12	TGCGCCAGCAGCTTGGGAGGTAGGGGTGCTTTCTTT	CASSLGGRGAFF
TRBV6-1	NA	NA	TRBJ1-2	15	TGTGCCAGCAGTGAATCGGCAGGGGAAAATTATGGCTACACCTTC	CASSESAGENYGYTF
TRBV28	NA	NA	TRBJ2-4	14	TGTGCCAGCAGCCCCCCGGGACTCAAAAACATTCAGTACTTC	CASSPPGLKNIQYF
TRBV19	NA	NA	TRBJ2-1	13	TGTGCCAGTAGTACGATTGAACGGGATGAGCAGTTCTTC	CASSTIERDEQFF
TRBV6-5	NA	NA	TRBJ1-2	14	TGTGCCAGCACCCCCGGGGGGAATAACTATGGCTACACCTTC	CASTPGGNNYGYTF
TRBV7-9	TRBD1	NA	TRBJ1-4	15	TGTGCCAGCAGCTTAGACGGGACAGGGGACGAAAAACTGTTTTTT	CASSLDGTGDEKLFF
TRBV2	NA	NA	TRBJ1-1	15	TGTGCCAGCCGCCTAGGTGCCGGGCTGGAGGCTGAAGCTTTCTTT	CASRLGAGLEAEAFF
TRBV7-9	NA	NA	TRBJ1-1	13	TGTGCCGGCGAATACGCGGGGGGCACTGAAGCTTTCTTT	CAGEYAGGTEAFF
TRBV27	NA	few	TRBJ2-7	15	TGTGCCAGCAGTTTATTGCAAGGGGCGACAAGCGAGCAGTACTTC	CASSLLQGATSEQYF
TRBV6-6	NA	once	TRBJ1-1	15	TGTGCCAGCAGTTACAATCCAGGGGTGAACACTGAAGCTTTCTTT	CASSYNPGVNTEAFF
TRBV7-8	NA	NA	TRBJ1-1	16	TGTGCCAGCAGCTTAACCGGGGGGCGAGGAAACACTGAAGCTTTCTTT	CASSLTGGRGNTEAFF